This TCR beta chain was recorded in a study of cytomegalovirus exposure and HLA in healthy donors. Study in general: Findings of an earlier analysis included roughly 110 million unique TCR beta sequences from 200 million or so T cells. Study-wide points: An Asian-associated ancestry cluster reportedly showed fewer N-insertions than the approximately 600-donor mean in a later analysis. Common viral pathogens seemed to be connected with several of the most significant clusters, according to a later analysis. Per a prior analysis, the majority of TCR beta V segments were productive roughly 90% or roughly 30% of the time.

A word on this clone: Its antigen is still unknown.

Germline V gene lookup returns CDR1 GTSNPN and CDR2 SVGIG (reference sequence). Trimming removed 4 bases from V and 0 bases from J, with 10 bases in between. The CDR3 loop spans 15 amino acids. Primers included in the PCR were 60 Vbeta and 13 Jbeta primers. Sequenced by immunoSEQ multiplex PCR; TCRdb stores in-frame clones only, minus some. This sample's table reports over 65,000 clones. Sequenced input: PBMCs. The genes are TRBV30 and TRBJ1-6, with D maybe TRBD1 (5 bases). The source is a woman aged 30 to 39 in good health and CMV-seronegative. CDR3 in DNA: TGTGCCTGGACACAGGAGAGCTCCTATAATTCACCCCTCCACTTT. Amino acid sequence: CAWTQESSYNSPLHF.